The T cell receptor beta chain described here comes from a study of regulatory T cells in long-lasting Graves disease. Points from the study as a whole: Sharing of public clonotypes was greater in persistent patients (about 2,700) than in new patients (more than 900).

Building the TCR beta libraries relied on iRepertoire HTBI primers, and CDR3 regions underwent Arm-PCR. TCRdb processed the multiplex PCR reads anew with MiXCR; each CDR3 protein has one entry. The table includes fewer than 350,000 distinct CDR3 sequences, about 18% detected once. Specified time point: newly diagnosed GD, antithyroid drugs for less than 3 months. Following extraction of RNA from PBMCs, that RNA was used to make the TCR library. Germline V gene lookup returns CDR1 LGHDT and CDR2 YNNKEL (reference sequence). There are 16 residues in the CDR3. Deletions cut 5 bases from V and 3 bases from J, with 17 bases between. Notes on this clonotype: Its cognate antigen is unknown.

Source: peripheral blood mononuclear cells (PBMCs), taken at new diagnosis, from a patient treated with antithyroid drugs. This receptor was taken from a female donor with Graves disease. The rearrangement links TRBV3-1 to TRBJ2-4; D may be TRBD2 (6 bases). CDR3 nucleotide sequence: TGTGCCAGCAGCATGCTTGGCGGGACTGACAAAAACATTCAGTACTTC. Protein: CASSMLGGTDKNIQYF.